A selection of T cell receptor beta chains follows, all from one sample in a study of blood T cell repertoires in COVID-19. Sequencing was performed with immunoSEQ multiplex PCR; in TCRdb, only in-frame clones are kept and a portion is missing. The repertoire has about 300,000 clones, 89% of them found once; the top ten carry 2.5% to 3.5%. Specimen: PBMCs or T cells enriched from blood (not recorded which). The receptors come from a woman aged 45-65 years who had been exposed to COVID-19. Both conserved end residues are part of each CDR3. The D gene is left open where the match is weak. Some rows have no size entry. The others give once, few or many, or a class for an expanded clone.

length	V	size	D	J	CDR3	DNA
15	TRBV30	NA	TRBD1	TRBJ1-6	CAWRPEDRGRSPLHF	TGTGCCTGGCGCCCTGAGGACAGGGGGAGGTCACCCCTCCACTTT
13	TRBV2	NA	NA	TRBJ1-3	CASRGRAGNTIYF	TGTGCCAGTCGGGGGAGGGCTGGAAACACCATATATTTT
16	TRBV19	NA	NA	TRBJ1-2	CASSARPSSANYGYTF	TGTGCCAGTAGTGCCCGCCCGAGCTCTGCTAACTATGGCTACACCTTC
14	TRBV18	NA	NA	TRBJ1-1	CASSPVEKGTEAFF	TGTGCCAGCTCACCGGTGGAGAAAGGAACTGAAGCTTTCTTT
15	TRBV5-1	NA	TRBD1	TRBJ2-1	CASSLYRGSYNEQFF	TGCGCCAGCAGCTTATACAGGGGCTCCTACAATGAGCAGTTCTTC
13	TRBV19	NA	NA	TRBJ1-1	CASSPFSGTEAFF	TGTGCCAGTAGCCCATTTTCGGGGACTGAAGCTTTCTTT
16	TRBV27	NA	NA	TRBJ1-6	CASSLSRQVGGSPLHF	TGTGCCAGCAGTTTATCCCGACAGGTAGGAGGTTCACCCCTCCACTTT
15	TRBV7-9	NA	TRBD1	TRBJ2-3	CASSFDRASTDTQYF	TGTGCCAGCAGCTTCGACAGGGCTAGCACAGATACGCAGTATTTT
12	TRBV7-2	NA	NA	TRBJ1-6	CASSAFGLPLHF	TGTGCCAGCAGCGCCTTCGGGTTACCCCTCCACTTT
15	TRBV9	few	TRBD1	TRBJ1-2	CASSVGTGTVYGYTF	TGTGCCAGCAGCGTAGGGACAGGGACAGTATATGGCTACACCTTC
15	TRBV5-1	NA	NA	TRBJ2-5	CASSQPGSPRETQYF	TGCGCCAGCAGCCAGCCGGGGTCCCCCCGAGAGACCCAGTACTTC
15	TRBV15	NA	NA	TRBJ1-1	CATSPRLASGTEAFF	TGTGCCACCAGCCCTCGGCTCGCTTCGGGGACTGAAGCTTTCTTT
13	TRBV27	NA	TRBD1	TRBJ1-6	CASSGQGPSPLHF	TGTGCCAGCAGTGGACAGGGACCCTCACCCCTCCACTTT
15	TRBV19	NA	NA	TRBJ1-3	CASSIGQSSGNTIYF	TGTGCCAGTAGTATCGGACAGTCCTCTGGAAACACCATATATTTT
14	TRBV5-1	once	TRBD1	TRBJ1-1	CASSLGAGGTEAFF	TGCGCCAGCAGCTTGGGGGCAGGGGGAACTGAAGCTTTCTTT
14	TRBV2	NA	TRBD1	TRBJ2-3	CASSRTGRADTQYF	TGTGCCAGCAGTAGGACAGGGCGGGCAGATACGCAGTATTTT
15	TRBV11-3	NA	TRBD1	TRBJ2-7	CASSFGQESSYEQYF	TGTGCCAGCAGCTTCGGACAGGAGAGCTCCTACGAGCAGTACTTC
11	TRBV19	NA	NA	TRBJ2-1	CASGFRDEQFF	TGTGCCAGCGGGTTTCGCGATGAGCAGTTCTTC
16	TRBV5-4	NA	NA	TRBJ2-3	CASSSGGKTSTDTQYF	TGTGCCAGCAGCTCTGGCGGAAAAACTAGCACAGATACGCAGTATTTT
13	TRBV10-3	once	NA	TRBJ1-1	CAIKSQGLTEAFF	TGTGCCATCAAATCCCAGGGGTTGACTGAAGCTTTCTTT
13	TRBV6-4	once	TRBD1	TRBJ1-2	CASSPTGGYGYTF	TGTGCCAGCAGTCCGACAGGGGGGTATGGCTACACCTTC
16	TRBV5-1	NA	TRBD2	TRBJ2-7	CASSYQLAGGLYEQYF	TGCGCCAGCAGCTACCAACTAGCGGGGGGGCTTTACGAGCAGTACTTC
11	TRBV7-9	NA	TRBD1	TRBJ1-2	CASETGVGYTF	TGTGCCAGCGAGACAGGGGTAGGCTACACCTTC
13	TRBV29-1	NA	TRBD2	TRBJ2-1	CSVVGLSYNEQFF	TGCAGCGTTGTGGGACTAAGCTACAATGAGCAGTTCTTC
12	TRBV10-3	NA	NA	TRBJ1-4	CAIRGPNEKLFF	TGTGCCATCAGGGGGCCTAATGAAAAACTGTTTTTT
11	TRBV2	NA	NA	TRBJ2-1	CASSGYNEQFF	TGTGCCAGCAGCGGGTACAATGAGCAGTTCTTC
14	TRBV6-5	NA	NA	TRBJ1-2	CASSSPSGWEGYTF	TGTGCCAGCAGTTCCCCGAGCGGTTGGGAAGGCTACACCTTC
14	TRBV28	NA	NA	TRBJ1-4	CASSPDRAREKLFF	TGTGCCAGCAGCCCCGACAGAGCTAGGGAAAAACTGTTTTTT
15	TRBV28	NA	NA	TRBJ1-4	CASSSAGTTNEKLFF	TGTGCCAGCAGTTCTGCCGGGACAACTAATGAAAAACTGTTTTTT
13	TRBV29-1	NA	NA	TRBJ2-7	CSVEKATGTGQYF	TGCAGCGTTGAAAAGGCAACAGGTACTGGGCAGTACTTC
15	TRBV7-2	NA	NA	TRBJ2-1	CASSTMGGSYNEQFF	TGTGCCAGCAGCACAATGGGGGGCTCCTACAATGAGCAGTTCTTC
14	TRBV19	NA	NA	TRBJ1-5	CASSTQSLGPPQHF	TGTGCCAGTAGTACCCAATCCCTGGGGCCGCCCCAGCATTTT
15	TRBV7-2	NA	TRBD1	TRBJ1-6	CASSLDGTGASPLHF	TGTGCCAGCAGCTTAGATGGGACAGGGGCTTCACCCCTCCACTTT
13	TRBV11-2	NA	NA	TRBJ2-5	CASSSQGAETQYF	TGTGCCAGCAGCTCGCAGGGCGCGGAGACCCAGTACTTC
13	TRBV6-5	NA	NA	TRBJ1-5	CASRQGRDQPQHF	TGTGCCAGCAGACAGGGAAGAGATCAGCCCCAGCATTTT
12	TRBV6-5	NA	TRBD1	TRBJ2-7	CARMDRAYEQYF	TGTGCCAGAATGGACAGGGCCTACGAGCAGTACTTC
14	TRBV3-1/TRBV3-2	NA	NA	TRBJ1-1	CASSQSHRNTEAFF	TGTGCCAGCAGCCAATCCCATAGGAACACTGAAGCTTTCTTT
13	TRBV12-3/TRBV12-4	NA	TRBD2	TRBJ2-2	CATTGTRTGELFF	TGTGCCACTACCGGGACTAGGACCGGGGAGCTGTTTTTT
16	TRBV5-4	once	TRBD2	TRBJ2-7	CASSSQERGETYEQYF	TGTGCCAGCAGCTCCCAGGAGCGGGGGGAAACCTACGAGCAGTACTTC
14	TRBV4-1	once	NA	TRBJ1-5	CASSPVNSNQPQHF	TGCGCCAGCAGCCCGGTAAATAGCAATCAGCCCCAGCATTTT
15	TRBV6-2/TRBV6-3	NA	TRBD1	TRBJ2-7	CASSKTGGASYEQYF	TGTGCCAGCAGTAAGACAGGGGGCGCCTCCTACGAGCAGTACTTC
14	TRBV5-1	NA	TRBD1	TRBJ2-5	CASSRRTGEETQYF	TGCGCCAGCAGCAGACGGACAGGGGAAGAGACCCAGTACTTC
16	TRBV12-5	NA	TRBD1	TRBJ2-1	CASGLGPGQGRNEQFF	TGTGCTAGTGGTTTGGGCCCGGGACAGGGACGGAATGAGCAGTTCTTC
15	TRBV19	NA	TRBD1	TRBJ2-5	CASKKTGTAEETQYF	TGTGCCAGCAAAAAAACCGGGACAGCGGAAGAGACCCAGTACTTC
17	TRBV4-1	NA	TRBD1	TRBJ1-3	CASSQFLGQPSGNTIYF	TGCGCCAGCAGCCAGTTTTTGGGACAGCCTTCTGGAAACACCATATATTTT
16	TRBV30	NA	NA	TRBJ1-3	CAWRTWSGVAGNTIYF	TGTGCCTGGAGGACCTGGTCCGGGGTTGCTGGAAACACCATATATTTT
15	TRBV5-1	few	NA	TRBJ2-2	CASSFSQEKAGELFF	TGCGCCAGCAGCTTCTCACAGGAGAAGGCCGGGGAGCTGTTTTTT
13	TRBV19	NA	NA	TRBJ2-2	CASSSTGYGELFF	TGTGCCAGTAGTAGTACAGGGTACGGGGAGCTGTTTTTT
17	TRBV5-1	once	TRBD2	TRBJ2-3	CASSGGGTTFSTDTQYF	TGCGCCAGCAGCGGCGGGGGGACTACCTTTAGCACAGATACGCAGTATTTT
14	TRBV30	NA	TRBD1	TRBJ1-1	CAWTLTGANTEAFF	TGTGCCTGGACCTTGACAGGGGCGAACACTGAAGCTTTCTTT
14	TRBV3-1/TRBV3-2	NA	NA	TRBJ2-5	CASSQVLREETQYF	TGTGCCAGCAGCCAGGTTCTGCGGGAAGAGACCCAGTACTTC
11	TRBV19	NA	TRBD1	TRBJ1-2	CASGTGAAYTF	TGTGCCAGTGGGACAGGGGCAGCCTACACCTTC
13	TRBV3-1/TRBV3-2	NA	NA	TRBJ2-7	CASSQATSYEQYF	TGTGCCAGCAGCCAAGCTACCTCCTACGAGCAGTACTTC
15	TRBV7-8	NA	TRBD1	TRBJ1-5	CASSPRTGFNQPQHF	TGTGCCAGCAGCCCCCGGACAGGATTCAATCAGCCCCAGCATTTT
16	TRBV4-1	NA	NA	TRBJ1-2	CASSQGGTGMDYGYTF	TGCGCCAGCAGCCAAGGAGGCACAGGGATGGACTATGGCTACACCTTC
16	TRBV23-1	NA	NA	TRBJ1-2	CASTGRDRYDNYGYTF	TGCGCCAGTACAGGGCGAGACAGATATGACAACTATGGCTACACCTTC